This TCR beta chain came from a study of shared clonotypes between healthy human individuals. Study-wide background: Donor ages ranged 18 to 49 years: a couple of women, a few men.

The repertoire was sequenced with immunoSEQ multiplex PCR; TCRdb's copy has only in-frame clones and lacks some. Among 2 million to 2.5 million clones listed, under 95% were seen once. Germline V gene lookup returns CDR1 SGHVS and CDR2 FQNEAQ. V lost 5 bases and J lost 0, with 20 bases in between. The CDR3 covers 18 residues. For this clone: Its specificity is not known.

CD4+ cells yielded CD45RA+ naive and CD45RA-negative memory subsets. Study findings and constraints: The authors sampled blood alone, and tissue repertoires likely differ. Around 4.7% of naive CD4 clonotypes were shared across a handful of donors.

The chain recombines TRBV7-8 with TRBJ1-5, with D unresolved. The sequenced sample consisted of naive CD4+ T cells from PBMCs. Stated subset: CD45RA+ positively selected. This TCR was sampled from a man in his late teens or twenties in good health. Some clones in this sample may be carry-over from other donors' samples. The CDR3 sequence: CASSRRPGRTYSNQPQHF. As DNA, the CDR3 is TGTGCCAGCAGCCGTCGTCCGGGCAGAACATATAGCAATCAGCCCCAGCATTTT.